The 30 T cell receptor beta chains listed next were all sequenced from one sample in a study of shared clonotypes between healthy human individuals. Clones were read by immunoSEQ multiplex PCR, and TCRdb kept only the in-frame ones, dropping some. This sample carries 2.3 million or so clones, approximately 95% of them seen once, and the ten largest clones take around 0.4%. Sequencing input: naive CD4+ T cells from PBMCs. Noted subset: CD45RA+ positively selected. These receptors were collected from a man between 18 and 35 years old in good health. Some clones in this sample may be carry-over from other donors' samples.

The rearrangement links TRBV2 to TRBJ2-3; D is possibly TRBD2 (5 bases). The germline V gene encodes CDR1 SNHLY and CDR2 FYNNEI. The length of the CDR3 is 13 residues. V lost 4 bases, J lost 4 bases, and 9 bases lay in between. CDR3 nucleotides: TGTGCCAGCAGTGTGAACGGGGCAGATACGCAGTATTTT. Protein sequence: CASSVNGADTQYF.

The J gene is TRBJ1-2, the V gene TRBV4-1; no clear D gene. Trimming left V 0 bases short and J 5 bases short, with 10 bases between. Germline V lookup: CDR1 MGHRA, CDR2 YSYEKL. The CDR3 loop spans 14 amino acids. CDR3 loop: CASSQEYDHYGYTF. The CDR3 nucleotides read TGCGCCAGCAGCCAAGAATACGATCATTATGGCTACACCTTC.

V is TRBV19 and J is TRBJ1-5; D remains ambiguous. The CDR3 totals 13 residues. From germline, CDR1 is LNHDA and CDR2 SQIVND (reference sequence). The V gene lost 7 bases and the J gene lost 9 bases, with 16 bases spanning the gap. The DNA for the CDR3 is TGTGCCAGTACCTCGGAAAGGAGACCGCCCCAGCATTTT. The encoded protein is CASTSERRPPQHF. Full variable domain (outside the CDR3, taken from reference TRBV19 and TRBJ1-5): DGGITQSPKYLFRKEGQNVTLSCEQNLNHDAMYWYRQDPGQGLRLIYYSQIVNDFQKGDIAEGYSVSREKKESFPLTVTSAQKNPTAFYLCASTSERRPPQHFGDGTRLSIL.

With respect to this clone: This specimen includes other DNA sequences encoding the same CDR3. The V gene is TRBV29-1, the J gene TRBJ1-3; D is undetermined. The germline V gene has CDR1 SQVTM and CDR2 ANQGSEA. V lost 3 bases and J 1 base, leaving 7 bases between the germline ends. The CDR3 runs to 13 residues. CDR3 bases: TGCAGCGTTGATTCGGGGTCTGGAAACACCATATATTTT. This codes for CSVDSGSGNTIYF.

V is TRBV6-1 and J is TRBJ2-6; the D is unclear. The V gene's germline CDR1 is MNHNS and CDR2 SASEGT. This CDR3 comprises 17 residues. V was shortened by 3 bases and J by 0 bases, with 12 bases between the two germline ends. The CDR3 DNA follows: TGTGCCAGCAGTGATTTGTTATCAGACTCTGGGGCCAACGTCCTGACTTTC. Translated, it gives CASSDLLSDSGANVLTF.

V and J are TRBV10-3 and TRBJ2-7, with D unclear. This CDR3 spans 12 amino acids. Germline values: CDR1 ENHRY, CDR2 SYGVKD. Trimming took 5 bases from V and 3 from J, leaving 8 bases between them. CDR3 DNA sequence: TGTGCCATCAGTAAAGGCGGCTACGAGCAGTACTTC. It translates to CAISKGGYEQYF.

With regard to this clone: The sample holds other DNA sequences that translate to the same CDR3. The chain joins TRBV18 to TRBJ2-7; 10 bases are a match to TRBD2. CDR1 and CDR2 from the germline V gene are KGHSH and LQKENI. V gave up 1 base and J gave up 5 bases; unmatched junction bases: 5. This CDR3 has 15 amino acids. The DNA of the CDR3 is TGTGCCAGCTCACCACTTCTAGCGGGAGTAAACGAGCAGTACTTC. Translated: CASSPLLAGVNEQYF.

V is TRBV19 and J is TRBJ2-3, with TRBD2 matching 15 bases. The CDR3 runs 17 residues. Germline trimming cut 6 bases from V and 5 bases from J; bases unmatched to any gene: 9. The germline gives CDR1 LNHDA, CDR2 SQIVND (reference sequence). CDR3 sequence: CASSIGTSGRRIDTQYF. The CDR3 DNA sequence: TGTGCCAGTAGCATCGGGACTAGCGGGAGGAGGATAGATACGCAGTATTTT.

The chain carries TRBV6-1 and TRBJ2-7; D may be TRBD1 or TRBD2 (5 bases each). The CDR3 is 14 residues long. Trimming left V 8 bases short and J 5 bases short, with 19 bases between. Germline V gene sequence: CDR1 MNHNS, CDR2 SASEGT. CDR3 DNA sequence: TGTGCCAGCTTAACGGGCGGGCAGGGCCACGAGCAGTACTTC. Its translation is CASLTGGQGHEQYF.

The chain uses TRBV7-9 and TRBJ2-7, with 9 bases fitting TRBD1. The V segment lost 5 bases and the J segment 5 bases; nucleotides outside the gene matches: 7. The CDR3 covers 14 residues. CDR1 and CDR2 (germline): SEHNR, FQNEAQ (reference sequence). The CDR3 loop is CASSVPTGGDEQYF. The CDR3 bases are TGTGCCAGCAGCGTCCCGACAGGGGGGGACGAGCAGTACTTC. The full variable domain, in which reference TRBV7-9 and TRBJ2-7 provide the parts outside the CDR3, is DTGVSQNPRHKITKRGQNVTFRCDPISEHNRLYWYRQTLGQGPEFLTYFQNEAQLEKSRLLSDRFSAERPKGSFSTLEIQRTEQGDSAMYLCASSVPTGGDEQYFGPGTRLTVT.

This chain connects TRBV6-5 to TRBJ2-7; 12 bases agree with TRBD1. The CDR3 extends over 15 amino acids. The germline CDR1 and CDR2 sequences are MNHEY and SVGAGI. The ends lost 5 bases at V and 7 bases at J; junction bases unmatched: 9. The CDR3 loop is CASSHRDRGRGEQYF. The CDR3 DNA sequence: TGTGCCAGCAGTCACCGGGACAGGGGGCGCGGGGAGCAGTACTTC.

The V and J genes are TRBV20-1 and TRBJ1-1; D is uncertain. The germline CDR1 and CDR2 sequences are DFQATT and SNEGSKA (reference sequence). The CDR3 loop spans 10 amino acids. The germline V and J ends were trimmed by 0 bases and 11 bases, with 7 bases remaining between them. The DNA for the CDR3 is TGCAGTGCTAGAGATGAAGGGGCTTTCTTT. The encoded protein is CSARDEGAFF.

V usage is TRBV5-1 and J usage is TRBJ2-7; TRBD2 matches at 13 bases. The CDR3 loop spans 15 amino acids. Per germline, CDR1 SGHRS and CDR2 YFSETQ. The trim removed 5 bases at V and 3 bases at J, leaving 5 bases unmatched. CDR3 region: CASRLAGGGSYEQYF. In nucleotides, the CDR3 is TGCGCCAGCAGACTAGCGGGAGGGGGGAGCTACGAGCAGTACTTC. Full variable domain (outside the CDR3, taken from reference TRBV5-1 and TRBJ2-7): KAGVTQTPRYLIKTRGQQVTLSCSPISGHRSVSWYQQTPGQGLQFLFEYFSETQRNKGNFPGRFSGRQFSNSRSEMNVSTLELGDSALYLCASRLAGGGSYEQYFGPGTRLTVT.

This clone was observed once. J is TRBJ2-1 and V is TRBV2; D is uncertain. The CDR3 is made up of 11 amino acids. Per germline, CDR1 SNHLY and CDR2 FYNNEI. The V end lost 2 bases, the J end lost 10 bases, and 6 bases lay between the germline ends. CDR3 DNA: TGTGCCAGCAGTGAACTATCGGAGCAGTTCTTC. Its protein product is CASSELSEQFF. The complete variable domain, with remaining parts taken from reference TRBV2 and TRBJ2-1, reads EPEVTQTPSHQVTQMGQEVILRCVPISNHLYFYWYRQILGQKVEFLVSFYNNEISEKSEIFDDQFSVERPDGSNFTLKIRSTKLEDSAMYFCASSELSEQFFGPGTRLTVL.

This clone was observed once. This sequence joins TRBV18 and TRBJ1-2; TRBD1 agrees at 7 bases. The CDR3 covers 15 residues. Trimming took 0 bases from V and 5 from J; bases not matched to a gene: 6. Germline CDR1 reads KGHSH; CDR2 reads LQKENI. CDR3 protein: CASSPPAATGYGYTF. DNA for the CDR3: TGTGCCAGCTCACCACCCGCGGCGACAGGGTATGGCTACACCTTC.

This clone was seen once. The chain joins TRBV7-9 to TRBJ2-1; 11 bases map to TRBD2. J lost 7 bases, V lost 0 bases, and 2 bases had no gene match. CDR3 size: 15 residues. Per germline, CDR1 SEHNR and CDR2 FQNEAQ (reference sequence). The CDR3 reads CASSLARTSGNEQFF. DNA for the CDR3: TGTGCCAGCAGCTTAGCCCGGACTAGCGGGAATGAGCAGTTCTTC. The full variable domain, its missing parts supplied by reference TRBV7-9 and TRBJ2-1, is DTGVSQNPRHKITKRGQNVTFRCDPISEHNRLYWYRQTLGQGPEFLTYFQNEAQLEKSRLLSDRFSAERPKGSFSTLEIQRTEQGDSAMYLCASSLARTSGNEQFFGPGTRLTVL.

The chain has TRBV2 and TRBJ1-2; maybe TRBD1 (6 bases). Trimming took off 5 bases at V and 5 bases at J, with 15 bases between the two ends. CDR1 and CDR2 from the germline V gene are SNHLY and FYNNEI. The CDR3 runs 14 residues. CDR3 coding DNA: TGTGCCAGCAGTCAGTCGGGGGGCACGTATGGCTACACCTTC. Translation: CASSQSGGTYGYTF.

CDR3 bases: TGTGCCAGCAGTTTATCCCCTATATCCGGGAATGAAAAACTGTTTTTT. Its protein is CASSLSPISGNEKLFF. The chain has TRBV27 and TRBJ1-4, with D unresolved. Looked up from germline, CDR1 is MNHEY and CDR2 is SMNVEV (reference sequence). The CDR3 runs 16 residues. V gave up 0 bases and J gave up 5 bases, with 13 bases separating them.

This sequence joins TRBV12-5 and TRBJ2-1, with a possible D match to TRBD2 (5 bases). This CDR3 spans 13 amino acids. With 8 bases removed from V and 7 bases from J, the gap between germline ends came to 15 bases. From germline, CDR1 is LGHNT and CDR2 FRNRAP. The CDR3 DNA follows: TGTGCTAGTCTTCGATTCGGGGAGAATGAGCAGTTCTTC. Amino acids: CASLRFGENEQFF.

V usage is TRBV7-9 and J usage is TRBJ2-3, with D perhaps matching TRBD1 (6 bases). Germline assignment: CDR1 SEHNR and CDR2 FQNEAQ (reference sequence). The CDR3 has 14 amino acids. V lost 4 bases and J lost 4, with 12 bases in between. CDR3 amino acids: CASSSGQNADTQYF. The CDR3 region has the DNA TGTGCCAGCAGCTCAGGACAGAACGCAGATACGCAGTATTTT.

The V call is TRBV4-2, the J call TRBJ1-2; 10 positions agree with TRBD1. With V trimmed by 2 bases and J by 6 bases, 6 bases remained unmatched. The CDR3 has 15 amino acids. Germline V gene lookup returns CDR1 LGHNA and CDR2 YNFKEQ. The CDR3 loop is CASSQKDRGNHGYTF. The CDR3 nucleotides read TGTGCCAGCAGCCAAAAGGACAGGGGGAACCATGGCTACACCTTC.

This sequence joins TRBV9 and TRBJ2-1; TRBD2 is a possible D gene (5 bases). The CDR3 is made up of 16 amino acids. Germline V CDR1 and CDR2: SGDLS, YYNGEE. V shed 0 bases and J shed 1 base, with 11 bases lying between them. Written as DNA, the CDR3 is TGTGCCAGCAGCGTAGGAGGGTTCCTTTCCTACAATGAGCAGTTCTTC. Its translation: CASSVGGFLSYNEQFF.

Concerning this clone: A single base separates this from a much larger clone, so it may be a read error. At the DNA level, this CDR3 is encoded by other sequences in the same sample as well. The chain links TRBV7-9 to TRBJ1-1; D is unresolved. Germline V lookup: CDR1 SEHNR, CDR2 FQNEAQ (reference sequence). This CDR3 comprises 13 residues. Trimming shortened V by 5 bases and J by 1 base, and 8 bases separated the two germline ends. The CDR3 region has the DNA TGTGCCAGCAGCGTAGACGGGAACACTGAAGCTTTCTTT. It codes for CASSVDGNTEAFF. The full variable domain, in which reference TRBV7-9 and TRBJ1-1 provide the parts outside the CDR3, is DTGVSQNPRHKITKRGQNVTFRCDPISEHNRLYWYRQTLGQGPEFLTYFQNEAQLEKSRLLSDRFSAERPKGSFSTLEIQRTEQGDSAMYLCASSVDGNTEAFFGQGTRLTVV.

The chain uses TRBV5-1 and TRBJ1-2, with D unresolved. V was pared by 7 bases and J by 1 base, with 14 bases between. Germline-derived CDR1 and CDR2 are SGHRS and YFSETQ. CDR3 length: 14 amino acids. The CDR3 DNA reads TGCGCCAGCGGGGAACAGTCCAATAACTATGGCTACACCTTC. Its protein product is CASGEQSNNYGYTF.

CDR3 loop: CASSRKRELTYNEQFF. In DNA, the CDR3 is TGTGCCAGCAGCCGAAAGCGGGAGCTTACCTACAATGAGCAGTTCTTC. This sequence joins TRBV7-8 and TRBJ2-1; 8 bases are shared with TRBD2. The V gene's germline CDR1 is SGHVS and CDR2 FQNEAQ. The CDR3 has 16 amino acids. The V gene end was trimmed by 5 bases and the J gene end by 2 bases; junction bases not matched to a gene: 8.

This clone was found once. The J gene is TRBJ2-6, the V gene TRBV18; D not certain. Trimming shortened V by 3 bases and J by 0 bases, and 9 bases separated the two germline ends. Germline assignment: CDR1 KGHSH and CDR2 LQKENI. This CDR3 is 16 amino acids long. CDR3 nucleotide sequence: TGTGCCAGCTCACCGTTCACTTTCTCTGGGGCCAACGTCCTGACTTTC. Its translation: CASSPFTFSGANVLTF.

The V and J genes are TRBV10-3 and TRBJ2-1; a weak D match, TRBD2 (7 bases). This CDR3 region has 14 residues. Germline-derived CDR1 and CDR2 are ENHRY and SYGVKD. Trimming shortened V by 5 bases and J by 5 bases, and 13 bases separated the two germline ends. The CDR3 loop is CAISSGGWDNEQFF. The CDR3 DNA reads TGTGCCATCAGTTCGGGGGGCTGGGACAATGAGCAGTTCTTC.

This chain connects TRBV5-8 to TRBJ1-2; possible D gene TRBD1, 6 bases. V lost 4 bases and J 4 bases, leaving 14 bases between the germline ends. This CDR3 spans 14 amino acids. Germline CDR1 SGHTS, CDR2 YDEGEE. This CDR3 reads CASSKPGTTYGYTF. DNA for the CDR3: TGTGCCAGCAGCAAACCCGGGACAACCTATGGCTACACCTTC.

The CDR3, as DNA: TGTGCCAGCATGAGGTACGGAGAGGGTATGAACACTGAAGCTTTCTTT. Amino acid sequence: CASMRYGEGMNTEAFF. The chain uses TRBV27 and TRBJ1-1; no reliable D call. This CDR3 spans 16 amino acids. V was clipped by 7 bases and J by 0 bases, with 18 bases between them. CDR1 MNHEY and CDR2 SMNVEV come from the germline V gene (reference sequence).

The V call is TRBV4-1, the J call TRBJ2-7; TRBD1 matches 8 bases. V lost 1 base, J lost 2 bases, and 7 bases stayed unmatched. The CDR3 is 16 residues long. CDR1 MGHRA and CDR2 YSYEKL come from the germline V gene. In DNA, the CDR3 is TGCGCCAGCAGCCAAGGGGTGAGGACAGGGACCTACGAGCAGTACTTC. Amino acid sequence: CASSQGVRTGTYEQYF.